The T cell receptor (beta chain) described here comes from a study of vaccination and CD4 T cells after COVID-19. Across the study: The BNT162b2 or mRNA-1273 vaccine was given to participants in two doses. Researchers treated control cultures with a CEFX pool, an HIV-1 Nef pool, or no peptide.

Treatment: roughly 11-day PBMC culture with coronavirus spike peptide pools or control peptides (ViraFEST assay). Germline CDR1 reads DFQATT; CDR2 reads SNEGSKA (reference sequence). CDR3 length equals 14 residues. The V and J ends lost 5 bases and 3 bases, in that order; junction bases with no gene match: 8. An Oncomine TCR Beta short-read assay was used to sequence the DNA from cultured CD4+ T cells. TCRdb reprocessed the PCR reads with MiXCR, giving one entry per CDR3 protein. The sample lists roughly 15,000 distinct CDR3 sequences, about 53% seen once, with 10% to 13% in the top ten. This clonotype was recorded a few times. Its specificity is unknown. General observations from the study: Sampling was limited to relatively few convalescent patients, with no early post-infection timepoints studied.

This TCR was sampled from a human donor who had recovered from COVID-19. The chain combines TRBV20-1 with TRBJ2-3; 7 bases agree with TRBD1. The sequencing sample was made of CD4+ T cells from blood, cultured in vitro. The DNA for the CDR3 is TGCAGTGCTCCGCGGCAGGGGGTGACAGATACGCAGTATTTT. It encodes CSAPRQGVTDTQYF.